This T cell receptor beta chain is from a study of ipilimumab plus nivolumab after autologous stem cell transplantation. For the study at large: A median of roughly eight nivolumab and five or six ipilimumab doses were given.

The repertoire was sequenced with immunoSEQ multiplex PCR; TCRdb's copy has only in-frame clones and lacks some. The table has 15,000 to 20,000 clones, 80% to 85% seen once. The CDR3 runs 11 residues. Germline lookup yields CDR1 LGHNA and CDR2 YNFKEQ. The V and J ends lost 5 bases and 4 bases respectively, with 6 bases between them. Through week 26, nivolumab 3 mg/kg IV was given weeks 1, 4, 7, 10, then biweekly. This clonotype was obtained from a male donor with diffuse large B-cell lymphoma. The rearrangement joins TRBV4-2 to TRBJ2-7; no clear D gene. The source was PBMCs, collected in a trial of ipilimumab plus nivolumab as post-transplant consolidation. The CDR3 sequence: CASSSAYEQYF. The CDR3 DNA is TGTGCCAGCAGCTCAGCTTACGAGCAGTACTTC.